Listed here are 9 T cell receptor beta chains from one sample, sequenced in a study of vaccination effects on CD4 cells after COVID-19. The assay was immunoSEQ multiplex PCR, and TCRdb's table has in-frame clones only and misses some. The sample contains 15,000 or so clones, over 60% of which appear only once. Under the ViraFEST assay, PBMC were stimulated with viral peptide pools so that antigen-specific CD4+ T cells expanded. Sequencing was performed afterwards. An approximately nine-day culture period preceded the isolation of CD4+ T cells. This individual tested PCR-positive for SARS-CoV-2 infection between March and December 2020. The cohort was immunized with two doses of either the BNT162b2 or mRNA-1273 vaccine. No cognate antigen is known for these TCRs. Sequencing was performed on CD4+ T cells from PBMCs cultured with SARS-CoV-2 spike peptides, taken after COVID-19 vaccination. The source of these receptors is a human donor who had a prior SARS-CoV-2 infection.

For the CDR3, the DNA is TGCGCCAGCAGTACAGGGTTGTCTTCACCCCTCCACTTT. Encoded protein: CASSTGLSSPLHF. V gene TRBV10-2 combines with J gene TRBJ1-6; D may be TRBD1 (6 bases). Germline CDR1 reads WSHSY; CDR2 reads SAAADI. The ends were cut back, 5 bases at V and 9 bases at J, with 11 bases in the middle. There are 13 residues in the CDR3.

The genes are TRBV6-5 and TRBJ2-7; D may match TRBD1 or TRBD2 (5 bases each). CDR1 is MNHEY and CDR2 is SVGAGI in the germline V gene. V was trimmed by 4 bases and J by 7 bases, leaving 20 bases between them. The CDR3 has 15 amino acids. DNA for the CDR3: TGTGCCAGCAGTTGGGTTGGGGCGGGCGGAGGTGAGCAGTACTTC. Translated: CASSWVGAGGGEQYF.

The V call is TRBV7-2, the J call TRBJ2-4; tentative D call: TRBD2 (5 bases). The CDR3 extends over 16 amino acids. CDR1 is SGHTA, CDR2 FQGNSA, per germline. Trimming shortened V by 1 base and J by 0 bases, and 10 bases separated the two germline ends. CDR3 loop: CASSLDPGIAKNIQYF. The CDR3 DNA reads TGTGCCAGCAGCTTAGATCCGGGGATAGCCAAAAACATTCAGTACTTC.

The V gene is TRBV5-1, the J gene TRBJ2-5, with 7 bases that match TRBD2. The V gene end was trimmed by 4 bases and the J gene end by 1 base; junction bases not matched to a gene: 1. The CDR3 runs to 13 residues. CDR1 is SGHRS and CDR2 is YFSETQ in the germline V gene. The CDR3 nucleotides are TGCGCCAGCAGCCGGGAGGCCCAAGAGACCCAGTACTTC. Protein sequence: CASSREAQETQYF.

The chain couples TRBV19 to TRBJ2-6, with D tentatively TRBD1 or TRBD2 (5 bases each). Germline V gene sequence: CDR1 LNHDA, CDR2 SQIVND (reference sequence). The CDR3 covers 16 residues. The germline V and J ends were trimmed by 7 bases and 3 bases, with 16 bases remaining between them. The CDR3 sequence: CASTKYGGYGANVLTF. CDR3 coding DNA: TGTGCCAGTACCAAATATGGGGGATATGGGGCCAACGTCCTGACTTTC.

The V and J genes are TRBV5-1 and TRBJ2-1, with TRBD2 matching over 11 bases. The CDR3 has 15 residues. With 6 bases clipped from V and 9 bases from J, the junction kept 11 bases outside the gene matches. Per the germline V gene, CDR1 is SGHRS and CDR2 is YFSETQ. Here the CDR3 reads CASIPGTSGLSEQFF. CDR3 in DNA: TGCGCCAGCATCCCCGGGACTAGCGGTCTGAGTGAGCAGTTCTTC.

The J gene is TRBJ2-3, the V gene TRBV5-1; TRBD2 agrees at 9 bases. The germline gives CDR1 SGHRS, CDR2 YFSETQ. CDR3 size: 16 residues. J gave up 5 bases and V 0 bases, and 7 bases lay outside the gene matches. CDR3: CASSLATLAGGDTQYF. CDR3 nucleotide sequence: TGCGCCAGCAGCTTGGCGACACTAGCGGGTGGAGATACGCAGTATTTT.

The chain uses TRBV7-3 and TRBJ1-6; unclear D gene. Germline CDR1 reads SGHTA; CDR2 reads FQGTGA. CDR3 length equals 13 residues. The V and J ends lost 1 base and 10 bases respectively, with 8 bases between them. The CDR3 here is CASSLSRRSPLHF. The CDR3 DNA sequence: TGTGCCAGCAGCTTAAGCCGGAGATCACCCCTCCACTTT.

The chain is built from TRBV30 and TRBJ1-4, with D possibly TRBD1 on 6 matching bases. Germline-derived CDR1 and CDR2 are GTSNPN and SVGIG (reference sequence). Trimming took 7 bases from V and 0 from J, leaving 12 bases between them. CDR3 length: 14 residues. The CDR3, as DNA: TGTGCCTCACAACAGGGCACAACTAATGAAAAACTGTTTTTT. This sequence encodes CASQQGTTNEKLFF.